The 11 T cell receptor beta chains given below trace back to one sample, sequenced in a study of shared clonotypes between healthy human individuals. Using immunoSEQ multiplex PCR, the repertoire was profiled, and TCRdb retains in-frame clones only, with some absent. The data hold 2 million to 2.5 million clones, with around 93% observed a single time. Input material: naive CD4+ T cells from PBMCs. Subset defined: CD45RA+ positively selected. Source of these receptors: a man in his late teens or twenties in good health. Some clones in this sample may be carry-over from other donors' samples.

This clone was seen only once. The rearrangement links TRBV4-3 to TRBJ1-4; D is perhaps TRBD1 (5 bases). CDR1 is LGHNA, CDR2 YSLEER, per germline. Deletions cut 1 base from V and 2 bases from J, with 14 bases between. The CDR3 is 17 residues long. CDR3 nucleotides: TGCGCCAGCAGCCAAGGCCCGGCGGGGCGCACTAATGAAAAACTGTTTTTT. This codes for CASSQGPAGRTNEKLFF.

The chain uses TRBV30 and TRBJ2-7; 8 bases align to TRBD1. V shed 0 bases and J 4 bases; nucleotides not matched to a gene: 8. CDR3 length: 15 residues. Germline CDR1 and CDR2: GTSNPN and SVGIG (reference sequence). As DNA, the CDR3 is TGTGCCTGGAGTGTACCAGGGGGCAACAGGTACGAGCAGTACTTC. This sequence encodes CAWSVPGGNRYEQYF.

The chain links TRBV29-1 to TRBJ2-5; the D call may be TRBD1 or TRBD2 (5 bases each). V dropped 7 bases and J dropped 5 bases, with 23 bases sitting between them. The CDR3 is 15 residues long. Germline loops: CDR1 SQVTM, CDR2 ANQGSEA. This chain's CDR3 is CSATPGPPHGETQYF. CDR3 bases: TGCAGCGCTACCCCGGGGCCGCCTCATGGGGAGACCCAGTACTTC.

The V and J genes are TRBV21-1 and TRBJ1-2. TRBV21-1 is a listed pseudogene. The CDR3 length is 15 residues. In DNA, the CDR3 is TGTGCCAGCAACCCCTCGGAGGAGGGTAGCTATGGCTACACCTTC. It specifies CASNPSEEGSYGYTF.

The J gene is TRBJ2-1, the V gene TRBV7-2; TRBD2 matches at 10 bases. This CDR3 has 16 amino acids. Trimming took 1 base from V and 3 from J; bases not matched to a gene: 3. Germline loops: CDR1 SGHTA, CDR2 FQGNSA. CDR3 DNA: TGTGCCAGCAGCTTAGTTCGGACTAGCGGCTACAATGAGCAGTTCTTC. Its translation: CASSLVRTSGYNEQFF.

V and J are TRBV5-1 and TRBJ2-7; D unclear. Germline V gene lookup returns CDR1 SGHRS and CDR2 YFSETQ. V lost 0 bases, J lost 5 bases, and 12 bases lay in between. This CDR3 has 14 amino acids. DNA of the CDR3: TGCGCCAGCAGCTTGGGCTCTAGGACGCACGAGCAGTACTTC. Translated: CASSLGSRTHEQYF.

This sequence joins TRBV28 and TRBJ2-7; 10 nucleotides match TRBD1. This CDR3 is built from 16 residues. The V segment lost 6 bases and the J segment 5 bases; nucleotides outside the gene matches: 13. The germline V gene has CDR1 MDHEN and CDR2 SYDVKM. The CDR3 reads CASSRGGGTGAHEQYF. CDR3 nucleotides: TGTGCCAGCAGCCGAGGCGGCGGGACAGGGGCCCACGAGCAGTACTTC. Full variable domain (outside the CDR3, taken from reference TRBV28 and TRBJ2-7): DVKVTQSSRYLVKRTGEKVFLECVQDMDHENMFWYRQDPGLGLRLIYFSYDVKMKEKGDIPEGYSVSREKKERFSLILESASTNQTSMYLCASSRGGGTGAHEQYFGPGTRLTVT.

V usage is TRBV5-1 and J usage is TRBJ1-1, with D hard to call. The germline V and J ends were trimmed by 4 bases and 2 bases, with 12 bases remaining between them. In germline, CDR1 is SGHRS, CDR2 YFSETQ. CDR3 size: 14 residues. The CDR3 spells CASSGSTFNTEAFF. CDR3 DNA sequence: TGCGCCAGCAGCGGCTCGACTTTTAACACTGAAGCTTTCTTT.

The chain couples TRBV4-1 to TRBJ2-3; possible D gene TRBD2, 6 bases. The CDR3 contains 15 residues. Between the trimmed V and J ends, which lost 1 base and 1 base, there was a span of 9 bases. The germline CDR1 and CDR2 sequences are MGHRA and YSYEKL. Written as DNA, the CDR3 is TGCGCCAGCAGCCAAGGGGTAGCGGGCACAGATACGCAGTATTTT. Its protein is CASSQGVAGTDTQYF.

The chain couples TRBV4-3 to TRBJ2-7; 9 positions match TRBD2. There are 15 residues in the CDR3. J gave up 3 bases and V 2 bases, and 5 bases lay outside the gene matches. Germline CDR1 reads LGHNA; CDR2 reads YSLEER. The chain's CDR3 is CASSQLLAGIYEQYF. CDR3 nucleotide sequence: TGCGCCAGCAGCCAATTACTAGCGGGTATCTACGAGCAGTACTTC.

As to this clone: Its ends do not fully match the called genes, so a read error is possible. Other DNA sequences in the same sample also yield this CDR3. V is TRBV6-1 and J is TRBJ2-5; D unclear. Germline V CDR1 and CDR2: MNHNS, SASEGT. There are 14 residues in the CDR3. The CDR3 coding sequence is TGTGCCAGCAGTGCAGGCGGCAACCAAGAGACACAGTACTTC. Translation gives CASSAGGNQETQYF.